This T cell receptor beta chain was obtained from a study of blood T cell repertoires in COVID-19. Study background: COVID-19 samples collected from the United States, Italy and Spain covered acute and convalescent phases.

Followed over time, Seattle patients had been enrolled while infection was active. As originally analysed: Amplification with reference gene primers provided the estimates of nucleated cell counts. Sequencing was performed with immunoSEQ multiplex PCR; in TCRdb, only in-frame clones are kept and a portion is missing. The V and J calls and the clone size are those of that table, but D and trimming were determined from the DNA. The sample lists around 63,000 clones, roughly 72% occurring once. Trimming left V 5 bases short and J 5 bases short, with 14 bases between. The CDR3 loop spans 14 amino acids. Germline V gene lookup returns CDR1 SGHAT and CDR2 FQNNGV.

Sequenced: peripheral blood. The V call is TRBV11-2, the J call TRBJ2-3; weak D call: TRBD2 (5 bases). The origin of this receptor is a woman in her 70s with COVID-19, enrolled during active disease. The chain's CDR3 is CASSPNAGLDTQYF. The DNA of the CDR3 is TGTGCCAGCAGCCCAAATGCGGGCTTAGATACGCAGTATTTT. Looking up the rest from reference TRBV11-2 and TRBJ2-3 gives the full variable domain: EAGVAQSPRYKIIEKRQSVAFWCNPISGHATLYWYQQILGQGPKLLIQFQNNGVVDDSQLPKDRFSAERLKGVDSTLKIQPAKLEDSAVYLCASSPNAGLDTQYFGPGTRLTVL.